These 29 T cell receptor beta chains were all obtained from the same sample, sequenced in a study of human T cells and chemical hapten exposure (dated by TCRdb to 2020 to 2022). The receptor library was made with RACE. Sequencing used a NextSeq 500. TCRdb trimmed public reads at Q25 via fastp, called clones via MiXCR and kept in-frame beta chains. One record per CDR3 amino acid sequence lists the most common genes and DNA. The table for this sample lists tens of thousands of distinct CDR3 sequences; 12% of them were counted only once. The ten largest clones take up 3.5% of the sample. The time point label here, explained by the study, means: patch test 1, 2 weeks after DPC sensitization. Per the publication, the treatment or condition label means: therapeutic diphenylcyclopropenone sensitization with weekly scalp DPC. The sample consisted of whole blood, taken in connection with sensitization to the hapten diphenylcyclopropenone (DPC). These receptor sequences come from a woman aged 55-75 years with alopecia areata. Some clones in this sample may be carry-over from other donors' samples.

This clonotype was recorded a few times. The chain couples TRBV18 to TRBJ1-6; no firm D call. V gave up 3 bases and J gave up 7 bases, with 10 bases separating them. Germline V gene lookup returns CDR1 KGHSH and CDR2 LQKENI. This CDR3 comprises 14 residues. The CDR3 loop reads CASSPGRLNSPLHF. In DNA form, the CDR3 reads TGTGCCAGCTCACCGGGTCGCCTAAATTCACCCCTCCACTTT. The full variable domain, completed using reference TRBV18 and TRBJ1-6, is NAGVMQNPRHLVRRRGQEARLRCSPMKGHSHVYWYRQLPEEGLKFMVYLQKENIIDESGMPKERFSAEFPKEGPSILRIQQVVRGDSAAYFCASSPGRLNSPLHFGNGTRLTVT.

This clonotype was seen a few times. This sequence joins TRBV20-1 and TRBJ2-6; D is perhaps TRBD1 (6 bases). This CDR3 is built from 19 residues. Trimming stripped 3 bases from V and 0 bases from J, with 21 bases between. Germline CDR1 is DFQATT and CDR2 is SNEGSKA (reference sequence). The CDR3 DNA is TGCAGTGCTAGTCCCCCCCCCGGGACATCCGACTCTGGGGCCAACGTCCTGACTTTC. It specifies CSASPPPGTSDSGANVLTF.

The chain uses TRBV9 and TRBJ2-5; D remains ambiguous. The CDR3 loop spans 12 amino acids. V was cut by 0 bases and J by 3 bases, with 3 bases left in between. Germline V gene sequence: CDR1 SGDLS, CDR2 YYNGEE. The CDR3 bases are TGTGCCAGCAGCGTAGGGGAAGAGACCCAGTACTTC. Translation: CASSVGEETQYF.

This clonotype was detected only a few times. The chain combines TRBV2 with TRBJ2-5; D is ambiguous. Germline V gives CDR1 SNHLY, CDR2 FYNNEI. Trimming cost V 8 bases and J 3 bases, with 7 bases left between them. CDR3 size: 11 residues. The CDR3 reads CASSREETQYF. Here the CDR3 DNA reads TGTGCCAGCTCACGGGAAGAGACCCAGTACTTC.

A word on this clonotype: A much larger clone is a single base away; this may be a read error. V usage is TRBV12-3 or TRBV12-4 and J usage is TRBJ2-7; D is unclear. The CDR3 runs to 13 residues. The CDR3 sequence: CAGSLWGSYEQYF. In DNA, the CDR3 is TGTGCCGGCAGTTTATGGGGATCCTACGAGCAGTACTTC.

J is TRBJ2-1 and V is TRBV11-2, with 11 bases lining up with TRBD2. The length of the CDR3 is 18 residues. The germline CDR1 and CDR2 sequences are SGHAT and FQNNGV. The ends lost 0 bases at V and 1 base at J; junction bases unmatched: 5. This CDR3 reads CASSLEPGLAVSYNEQFF. CDR3 coding DNA: TGTGCCAGCAGCTTAGAACCGGGACTAGCGGTGTCCTACAATGAGCAGTTCTTC.

In this sample, this clonotype turned up a few times. V and J are TRBV20-1 and TRBJ2-7; TRBD2 aligns across 12 bases. Unmatched junction bases numbered 16, after V lost 4 bases and J lost 6 bases. In germline, CDR1 is DFQATT, CDR2 SNEGSKA (reference sequence). The CDR3 contains 17 residues. CDR3 region: CSAIQTLTSGGSGEQYF. The CDR3 region has the DNA TGCAGTGCTATCCAGACTTTGACTAGCGGGGGTAGCGGCGAGCAGTACTTC.

At least ten counts were recorded for this clonotype. The J gene is TRBJ1-5, the V gene TRBV5-1; possible D gene TRBD1, 6 bases. V was cut by 1 base and J by 6 bases, with 14 bases left in between. CDR1 SGHRS and CDR2 YFSETQ come from the germline V gene. CDR3 size: 15 residues. DNA of the CDR3: TGCGCCAGCAGCTTGACAGGGAACCCATCTCAGCCCCAGCATTTT. It yields the protein CASSLTGNPSQPQHF.

Many counts were recorded for this clonotype. The chain joins TRBV7-2 to TRBJ2-7; 10 bases map to TRBD1. Germline-derived CDR1 and CDR2 are SGHTA and FQGNSA. This CDR3 contains 13 residues. Losses at the gene ends were 3 bases for V and 6 bases for J; bases not matched to a gene: 2. In nucleotides, the CDR3 is TGTGCCAGCAGCTTTGACAGGGGGCGCGAGCAGTACTTC. It codes for CASSFDRGREQYF. Together with reference TRBV7-2 and TRBJ2-7, the CDR3 gives the full variable domain: GAGVSQSPSNKVTEKGKDVELRCDPISGHTALYWYRQSLGQGLEFLIYFQGNSAPDKSGLPSDRFSAERTGGSVSTLTIQRTQQEDSAVYLCASSFDRGREQYFGPGTRLTVT.

This clonotype was recorded at least ten times. The V and J genes are TRBV9 and TRBJ2-1; D remains ambiguous. Trimming took off 0 bases at V and 9 bases at J, with 4 bases between the two ends. The CDR3 is 11 residues long. Germline V CDR1 and CDR2: SGDLS, YYNGEE. The CDR3 protein is CASSVGGEQFF. CDR3 bases: TGTGCCAGCAGCGTAGGCGGTGAGCAGTTCTTC.

There are many counts of this clonotype. The CDR3 DNA sequence: TGTGCCAGCAGCTTATGGGCAGGGGGTGAAAAACTGTTTTTT. It yields the protein CASSLWAGGEKLFF. The chain couples TRBV7-9 to TRBJ1-4, with 7 bases lining up with TRBD1. This CDR3 comprises 14 residues. From germline, CDR1 is SEHNR and CDR2 FQNEAQ (reference sequence). Losses at the gene ends were 2 bases for V and 7 bases for J; bases not matched to a gene: 4.

V is TRBV29-1 and J is TRBJ2-1, with D perhaps matching TRBD1 (5 bases). Germline loops: CDR1 SQVTM, CDR2 ANQGSEA. The CDR3 totals 16 residues. The V end was cut by 4 bases, the J end by 6 bases, with 22 bases between. CDR3 residues: CSVGSFAAKGVNEQFF. CDR3 bases: TGCAGCGTTGGGTCGTTTGCGGCGAAAGGGGTCAATGAGCAGTTCTTC.

Ten or more counts support this clonotype. This sequence joins TRBV25-1 and TRBJ2-1; D is unclear. The CDR3 length is 12 residues. Germline loops: CDR1 MGHDK, CDR2 SYGVNS. The V gene lost 4 bases and the J gene lost 8 bases, with 9 bases spanning the gap. The DNA for the CDR3 is TGTGCCAGCAGTGTTGCGGTCCATGAGCAGTTCTTC. Protein sequence: CASSVAVHEQFF.

This clonotype was recorded many times. The rearrangement links TRBV2 to TRBJ2-3, with a possible D match to TRBD2 (6 bases). Trimming removed 4 bases from V and 4 bases from J, with 18 bases in between. This CDR3 comprises 16 residues. Germline CDR1 SNHLY, CDR2 FYNNEI. The CDR3 loop is CASSALDYHASDTQYF. CDR3 nucleotide sequence: TGTGCCAGCAGTGCACTGGACTACCATGCCTCAGATACGCAGTATTTT.

The rearrangement uses TRBV12-3 or TRBV12-4 and TRBJ2-1; tentatively, D is TRBD1 or TRBD2 (5 bases each). Trimming removed 6 bases at V and 9 bases at J, with 9 bases between. The CDR3 extends over 11 amino acids. The CDR3 region is CASSLGGEQFF. In nucleotides, the CDR3 is TGTGCCAGCAGCCTTGGGGGTGAGCAGTTCTTC.

This clonotype was detected a few times. The chain links TRBV5-5 to TRBJ1-4; tentatively, D is TRBD1 (5 bases). Deletions cut 3 bases from V and 5 bases from J, with 11 bases between. Germline V gene sequence: CDR1 SGHKS, CDR2 YYEKEE (reference sequence). The CDR3 is 14 amino acids. CDR3: CASSWDGINEKLFF. The CDR3 coding sequence is TGTGCCAGCAGCTGGGACGGAATAAATGAAAAACTGTTTTTT.

This clonotype was recorded a few times. This chain links TRBV5-1 with TRBJ2-5; no clear D gene. In germline, CDR1 is SGHRS, CDR2 YFSETQ. The CDR3 sequence is 15 residues long. V lost 7 bases and J lost 5, with 21 bases in between. The CDR3 protein is CASRSTGIFAETQYF. DNA for the CDR3: TGCGCCAGCCGATCTACTGGAATATTCGCGGAGACCCAGTACTTC.

The sample holds a few counts of this clonotype. V is TRBV29-1 and J is TRBJ2-1, with D possibly TRBD2 on 6 matching bases. CDR3 length: 16 residues. The germline gives CDR1 SQVTM, CDR2 ANQGSEA. Trimming stripped 8 bases from V and 6 bases from J, with 26 bases between. CDR3 nucleotides: TGCAGCCTGCGGGATGGGTTCAGACTTAAGGGCAATGAGCAGTTCTTC. This codes for CSLRDGFRLKGNEQFF.

The chain employs TRBV6-5 and TRBJ2-7; 8 nucleotides align to TRBD1. J gave up 5 bases and V 8 bases, and 14 bases lay outside the gene matches. The CDR3 loop spans 15 amino acids. Germline V CDR1 and CDR2: MNHEY, SVGAGI. The CDR3, as DNA: TGTGCCAGCGTTTCGACGAGGACAGGGTTCAACGAGCAGTACTTC. It specifies CASVSTRTGFNEQYF.

A few counts support this clonotype. The chain couples TRBV6-5 to TRBJ2-2; unclear D gene. The CDR3 runs to 17 residues. Trimming took off 0 bases at V and 6 bases at J, with 17 bases between the two ends. Germline CDR1 is MNHEY and CDR2 is SVGAGI. The CDR3 sequence: CASSYSTRKFFPGELFF. Here the CDR3 DNA reads TGTGCCAGCAGTTACTCGACTCGAAAGTTCTTTCCCGGGGAGCTGTTTTTT.

This sequence joins TRBV3-1 and TRBJ2-7; TRBD1 is a possible D gene (5 bases). Germline CDR1 is LGHDT and CDR2 is YNNKEL (reference sequence). The germline V and J ends were trimmed by 1 base and 2 bases, with 9 bases remaining between them. This CDR3 has 14 residues. Written as DNA, the CDR3 is TGTGCCAGCAGCCAAGCCGGCAGGGCCTACGAGCAGTACTTC. This sequence encodes CASSQAGRAYEQYF.

This clonotype was detected many times. CDR3 residues: CASSESMAGGTDTQYF. CDR3 sequence (DNA): TGCGCCAGCAGTGAGTCTATGGCGGGGGGTACCGATACGCAGTATTTT. The chain has TRBV10-1 and TRBJ2-3; 8 bases match TRBD2. The germline V gene encodes CDR1 WNHNN and CDR2 SYGVQD (reference sequence). This CDR3 has 16 amino acids. The ends lost 0 bases at V and 6 bases at J; junction bases unmatched: 8.

The chain has TRBV2 and TRBJ1-4, with D tentatively TRBD1 (5 bases). This CDR3 comprises 13 residues. Trimming stripped 8 bases from V and 7 bases from J, with 14 bases between. CDR1 and CDR2 (germline): SNHLY, FYNNEI. The CDR3: CASHGTWGEKLFF. The CDR3 nucleotides read TGTGCCAGCCACGGGACTTGGGGTGAAAAACTGTTTTTT.

This clonotype was seen repeatedly, ten times or more. The chain couples TRBV2 to TRBJ2-2; D gene uncertain. V dropped 6 bases and J dropped 0 bases, with 14 bases sitting between them. CDR3 length equals 16 residues. The germline gives CDR1 SNHLY, CDR2 FYNNEI. The CDR3 loop reads CASSRTEPTNTGELFF. The CDR3 DNA is TGTGCCAGCAGCCGTACGGAACCCACGAACACCGGGGAGCTGTTTTTT.

The CDR3 region has the DNA TGTGCCAGCTCACCAGAAGAACGGCCCCTCTACGAGCAGTACTTC. Translation: CASSPEERPLYEQYF. The V and J genes are TRBV18 and TRBJ2-7; D is ambiguous. Trimming took 2 bases from V and 3 from J, leaving 14 bases between them. The CDR3 length is 15 residues. Germline V gene sequence: CDR1 KGHSH, CDR2 LQKENI. Filled out from reference TRBV18 and TRBJ2-7, the complete variable domain reads NAGVMQNPRHLVRRRGQEARLRCSPMKGHSHVYWYRQLPEEGLKFMVYLQKENIIDESGMPKERFSAEFPKEGPSILRIQQVVRGDSAAYFCASSPEERPLYEQYFGPGTRLTVT.

This clonotype occurred many times. V and J are TRBV5-4 and TRBJ1-3; TRBD1 aligns across 10 bases. This CDR3 has 17 amino acids. CDR1 is SGHNT and CDR2 is YYREEE in the germline V gene (reference sequence). V gave up 2 bases and J gave up 8 bases; unmatched junction bases: 13. CDR3 DNA sequence: TGTGCCAGCAGCTTATTCACCGGGACAGGGGCTCGGGACACCATATATTTT. Translated, it gives CASSLFTGTGARDTIYF. Filled out from reference TRBV5-4 and TRBJ1-3, the complete variable domain reads ETGVTQSPTHLIKTRGQQVTLRCSSQSGHNTVSWYQQALGQGPQFIFQYYREEENGRGNFPPRFSGLQFPNYSSELNVNALELDDSALYLCASSLFTGTGARDTIYFGEGSWLTVV.

This clonotype showed up many times. The chain uses TRBV7-6 and TRBJ2-7; possibly TRBD2 for D (8 bases). Germline lookup yields CDR1 SGHVS and CDR2 FNYEAQ. This CDR3 is built from 15 residues. V was trimmed by 6 bases and J by 0 bases, leaving 15 bases between them. The CDR3, as DNA: TGTGCCAGCAGTCGGGGGGGACAGACCTCCTACGAGCAGTACTTC. Residues: CASSRGGQTSYEQYF.

This clonotype was counted many times. The chain links TRBV27 to TRBJ2-1; 7 nucleotides line up with TRBD1. The CDR3 is 16 residues long. Germline V lookup: CDR1 MNHEY, CDR2 SMNVEV (reference sequence). V trimming: 3 bases; J trimming: 3 bases; junction bases outside the gene matches: 8. This CDR3 is CASSFLRQGYYNEQFF. The CDR3 coding sequence is TGTGCCAGCAGTTTCCTTAGACAGGGTTACTACAATGAGCAGTTCTTC.

This clonotype has just a few counts. This chain links TRBV14 with TRBJ2-1, with TRBD2 matching 12 bases. Looked up from germline, CDR1 is SGHDN and CDR2 is FVKESK. This CDR3 comprises 16 residues. J was trimmed by 4 bases and V by 4 bases; bases with no gene match: 5. CDR3 DNA sequence: TGTGCCAGCAGCCGACCGGGACTAGCGGGTTACAATGAGCAGTTCTTC. It translates to CASSRPGLAGYNEQFF. Full variable domain (outside the CDR3, taken from reference TRBV14 and TRBJ2-1): EAGVTQFPSHSVIEKGQTVTLRCDPISGHDNLYWYRRVMGKEIKFLLHFVKESKQDESGMPNNRFLAERTGGTYSTLKVQPAELEDSGVYFCASSRPGLAGYNEQFFGPGTRLTVL.